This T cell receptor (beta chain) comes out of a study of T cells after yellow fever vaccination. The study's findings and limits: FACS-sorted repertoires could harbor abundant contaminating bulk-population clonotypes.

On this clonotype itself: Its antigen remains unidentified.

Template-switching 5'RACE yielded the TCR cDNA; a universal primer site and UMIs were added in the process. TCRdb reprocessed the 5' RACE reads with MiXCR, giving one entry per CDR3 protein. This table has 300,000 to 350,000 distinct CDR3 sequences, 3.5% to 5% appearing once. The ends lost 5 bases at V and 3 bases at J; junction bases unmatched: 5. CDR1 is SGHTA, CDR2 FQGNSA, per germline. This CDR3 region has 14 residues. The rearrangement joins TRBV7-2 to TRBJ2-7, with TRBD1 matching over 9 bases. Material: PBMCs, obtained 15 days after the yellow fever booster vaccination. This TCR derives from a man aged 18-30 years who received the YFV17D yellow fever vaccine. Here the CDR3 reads CASSPGTGFYEQYF. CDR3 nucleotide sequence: TGTGCCAGCAGCCCCGGGACAGGGTTCTACGAGCAGTACTTC.